This TCR beta chain was identified during a study of identical twins. To note about this clonotype: Its specificity is unknown.

A universal primer site arose from template switching, and cDNA bore unique molecular identifiers. TCRdb analysed the 5' RACE reads with MiXCR anew, one entry per CDR3 protein. The sample yields around 510,000 distinct CDR3 sequences, roughly an eighth seen once. General study points: In cord blood, abundant beta clonotypes had fewer insertions; memory showed no trend.

With 5 bases removed from V and 11 bases from J, the gap between germline ends came to 13 bases. CDR1 and CDR2 from the germline V gene are SGHAT and FQNNGV. The CDR3 totals 12 residues. This sample also belongs to another study, concerning yellow fever vaccine responses in identical twins. That paper adds: A vaccine T cell response that seemed partly convergent and partly personalized was reported in twins.

The sample consisted of CD4+ T cells sorted from blood. This receptor was taken from a woman aged 18 to 35 in good health. The chain is built from TRBV11-2 and TRBJ2-1, with D hard to call. The CDR3 sequence is CASSERRRQQFF. CDR3 in DNA: TGTGCCAGCAGCGAGCGACGTCGCCAGCAGTTCTTC.